These 7 T cell receptor beta chains were all obtained from the same sample, sequenced in a study of blood T cell repertoires in COVID-19. Some clones are missing from TCRdb's copy, which holds only in-frame ones; the method was immunoSEQ multiplex PCR. Of over 45,000 clones detected, roughly 91% appear once; the ten largest clones hold 6% to 7%. The sample taken for sequencing was peripheral blood. Receptors originate from a man between 45 and 60 years old with active COVID-19.

On this clone itself: The sample has other DNA sequences that encode this CDR3 too. The chain employs TRBV5-5 and TRBJ1-5, with D tentatively TRBD1 (5 bases). CDR3 length: 15 residues. Trimming removed 4 bases at V and 0 bases at J, with 11 bases between. Germline CDR1 SGHKS, CDR2 YYEKEE (reference sequence). CDR3 protein: CASSPAGNSNQPQHF. CDR3 coding DNA: TGTGCCAGCAGCCCGGCAGGGAATAGCAATCAGCCCCAGCATTTT.

This chain links TRBV4-1 with TRBJ2-1, with a tentative D call TRBD1 (6 bases). The germline V gene encodes CDR1 MGHRA and CDR2 YSYEKL. CDR3 length: 15 residues. V lost 0 bases and J lost 2, with 8 bases in between. For the CDR3, the DNA is TGCGCCAGCAGCCAAGACAGGGGAACCTACAATGAGCAGTTCTTC. Translation: CASSQDRGTYNEQFF.

The V gene is TRBV7-6, the J gene TRBJ1-2; perhaps TRBD1 as D (5 bases). The length of the CDR3 is 15 residues. Trimming pared 0 bases from V and 8 bases from J, leaving 16 bases between. The germline V gene has CDR1 SGHVS and CDR2 FNYEAQ. CDR3 in DNA: TGTGCCAGCAGCTTAGCGGCAGGGCCCCTGCTGGGCTACACCTTC. As protein: CASSLAAGPLLGYTF.

The V gene is TRBV30, the J gene TRBJ1-5, with D possibly matching TRBD1 (6 bases). Germline V gives CDR1 GTSNPN, CDR2 SVGIG (reference sequence). The ends were cut back, 0 bases at V and 7 bases at J, with 16 bases in the middle. The CDR3 sequence is 15 residues long. The CDR3 is CAWSVRAGVEQPQHF. CDR3 nucleotides: TGTGCCTGGAGTGTACGTGCAGGGGTGGAGCAGCCCCAGCATTTT. Combining the CDR3 with reference TRBV30 and TRBJ1-5 gives the whole variable domain SQTIHQWPATLVQPVGSPLSLECTVEGTSNPNLYWYRQAAGRGLQLLFYSVGIGQISSEVPQNLSASRPQDRQFILSSKKLLLSDSGFYLCAWSVRAGVEQPQHFGDGTRLSIL.

A word on this clone: In the same sample, other DNA sequences code for this CDR3. The V and J genes are TRBV3-1 (or the pseudogene TRBV3-2) and TRBJ1-5; no firm D call. Germline-derived CDR1 and CDR2 are LGHDT and YNNKEL (reference sequence). With 1 base removed from V and 7 bases from J, the gap between germline ends came to 5 bases. The CDR3 runs to 12 residues. CDR3 in amino acids: CASSQVGQPQHF. The CDR3 DNA sequence: TGTGCCAGCAGCCAAGTCGGGCAGCCCCAGCATTTT.

The V gene is TRBV27, the J gene TRBJ1-6; TRBD1 matches at 7 bases. This CDR3 has 15 amino acids. With V trimmed by 5 bases and J by 7 bases, 8 bases remained unmatched. Looked up from germline, CDR1 is MNHEY and CDR2 is SMNVEV (reference sequence). This CDR3 reads CASSPTGLGNSPLHF. As DNA, the CDR3 is TGTGCCAGCAGTCCGACAGGGTTGGGAAATTCACCCCTCCACTTT.

This chain links TRBV9 with TRBJ1-1; D remains ambiguous. With 4 bases removed from V and 4 bases from J, the gap between germline ends came to 11 bases. This CDR3 has 13 residues. Per the germline V gene, CDR1 is SGDLS and CDR2 is YYNGEE. The CDR3 protein is CASSSKRGTEAFF. For the CDR3, the DNA is TGTGCCAGCAGCTCGAAGCGGGGCACTGAAGCTTTCTTT.